This T cell receptor (beta chain) is from a study of blood T cell repertoires in COVID-19. Germline assignment: CDR1 SEHNR and CDR2 FQNEAQ (reference sequence). There are 15 residues in the CDR3. V lost 3 bases to trimming and J lost 5 bases, with 13 bases between them. In the source study's methods: Researchers report that nucleated cell counts were estimated from reference gene primer amplification. Data came from immunoSEQ multiplex PCR; TCRdb stores just in-frame clones and leaves some out. V and J calls and clone size are as listed in that table; D and trimming were resolved from the DNA. The sample contains under 150,000 clones, roughly four fifths of which appear only once.

Sequencing was performed on PBMCs or T cells enriched from blood (not recorded which). The chain joins TRBV7-9 to TRBJ1-4; possible D gene TRBD1, 5 bases. The TCR sequence derives from a man aged 25-40 years who had recovered from COVID-19. The CDR3 bases are TGTGCCAGCAGCTTGGTCATACAGGAAAATGAAAAACTGTTTTTT. It codes for CASSLVIQENEKLFF.